The T cell receptor beta chain described here comes from a study of OX40 agonist ivuxolimab in advanced cancers. Overall study: The study reported partial responses in three patients: one hepatocellular carcinoma, two cutaneous melanoma.

V dropped 4 bases and J dropped 4 bases, with 11 bases sitting between them. The germline gives CDR1 SGHVS, CDR2 FQNEAQ. The CDR3 length is 14 residues. Study-wide results and caveats: Circulating CD4+ and CD8+ T cells showed clonal expansion by week 6 at 0.1 to 3.0 mg/kg. Expanded clones tended on average to be more numerous among CD8+ T cells than CD4+.

The protocol was immunoSEQ multiplex PCR, while the TCRdb copy is restricted to in-frame clones and leaves out a portion. The data contain about 32,000 clones, 81% of them singletons. As concerns this clone: Its antigen remains unknown.

Enrollment shut out patients with autoimmune disease history or systemic immunosuppression. This chain joins TRBV7-8 and TRBJ2-1; perhaps TRBD2 as D (5 bases). The specimen was CD4+ or CD8+ T cells sorted from blood, collected in a trial of the OX40 agonist ivuxolimab. This TCR was recovered from an adult with an advanced solid tumor such as melanoma, head and neck, liver or kidney cancer. The DNA of the CDR3 is TGTGCCAGCAGCTCAAGAGGGCTTTACAATGAGCAGTTCTTC. It translates to CASSSRGLYNEQFF.